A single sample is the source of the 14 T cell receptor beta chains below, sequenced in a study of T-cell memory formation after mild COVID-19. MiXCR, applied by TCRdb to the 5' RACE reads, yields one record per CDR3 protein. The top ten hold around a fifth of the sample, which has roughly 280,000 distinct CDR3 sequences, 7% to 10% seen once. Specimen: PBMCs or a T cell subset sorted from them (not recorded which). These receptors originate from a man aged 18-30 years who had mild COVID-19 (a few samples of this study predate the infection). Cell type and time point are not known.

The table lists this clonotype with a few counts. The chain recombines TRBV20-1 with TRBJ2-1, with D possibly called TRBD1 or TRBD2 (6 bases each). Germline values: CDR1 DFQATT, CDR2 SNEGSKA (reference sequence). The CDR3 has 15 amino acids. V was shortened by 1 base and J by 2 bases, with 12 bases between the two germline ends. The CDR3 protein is CSARAGGQAYNEQFF. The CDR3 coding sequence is TGCAGTGCTAGAGCTGGGGGGCAGGCCTACAATGAGCAGTTCTTC.

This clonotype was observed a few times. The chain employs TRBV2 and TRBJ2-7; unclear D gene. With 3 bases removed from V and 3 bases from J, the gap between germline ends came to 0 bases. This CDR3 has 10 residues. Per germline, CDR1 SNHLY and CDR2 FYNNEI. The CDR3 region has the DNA TGTGCCAGCAGTGACTACGAGCAGTACGTC. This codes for CASSDYEQYV.

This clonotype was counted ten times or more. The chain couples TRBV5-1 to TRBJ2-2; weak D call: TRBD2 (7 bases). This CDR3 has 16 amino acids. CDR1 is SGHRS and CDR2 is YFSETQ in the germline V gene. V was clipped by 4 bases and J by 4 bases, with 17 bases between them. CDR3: CASSPIRGASTGELFF. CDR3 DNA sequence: TGCGCCAGCAGCCCCATTCGGGGGGCGAGCACCGGGGAGCTGTTTTTT.

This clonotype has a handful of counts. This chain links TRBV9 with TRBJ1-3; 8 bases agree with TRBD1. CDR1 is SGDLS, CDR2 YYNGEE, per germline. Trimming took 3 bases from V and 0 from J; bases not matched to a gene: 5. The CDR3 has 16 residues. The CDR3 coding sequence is TGTGCCAGCAGCGGGCAGGGGGCCCCCTCTGGAAACACCATATATTTT. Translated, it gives CASSGQGAPSGNTIYF.

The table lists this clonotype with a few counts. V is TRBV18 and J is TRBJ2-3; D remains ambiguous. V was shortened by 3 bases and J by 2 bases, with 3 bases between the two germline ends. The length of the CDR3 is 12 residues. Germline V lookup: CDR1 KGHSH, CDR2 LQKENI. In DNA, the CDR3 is TGTGCCAGCTCACCCTTCACAGATACGCAGTATTTT. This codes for CASSPFTDTQYF.

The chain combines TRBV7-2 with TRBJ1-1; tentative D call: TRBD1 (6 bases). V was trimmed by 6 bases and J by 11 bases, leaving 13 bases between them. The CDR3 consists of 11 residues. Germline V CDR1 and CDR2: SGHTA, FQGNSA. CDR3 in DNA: TGTGCCAGCAGGACAGGTTTGGATGCTTTCTTT. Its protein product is CASRTGLDAFF.

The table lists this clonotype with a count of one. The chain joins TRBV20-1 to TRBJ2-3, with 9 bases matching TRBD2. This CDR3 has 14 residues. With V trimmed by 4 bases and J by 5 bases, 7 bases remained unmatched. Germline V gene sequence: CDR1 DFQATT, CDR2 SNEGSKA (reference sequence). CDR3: CSATPGLAIDTQYF. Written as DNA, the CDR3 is TGCAGTGCTACCCCGGGACTAGCAATAGATACGCAGTATTTT.

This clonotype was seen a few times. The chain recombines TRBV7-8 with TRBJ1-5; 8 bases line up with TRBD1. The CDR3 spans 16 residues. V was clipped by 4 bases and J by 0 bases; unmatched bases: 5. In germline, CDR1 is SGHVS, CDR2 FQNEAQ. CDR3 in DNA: TGTGCCAGCAGCTCGATAGGACAGGGTAGCAATCAGCCCCAGCATTTT. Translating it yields CASSSIGQGSNQPQHF.

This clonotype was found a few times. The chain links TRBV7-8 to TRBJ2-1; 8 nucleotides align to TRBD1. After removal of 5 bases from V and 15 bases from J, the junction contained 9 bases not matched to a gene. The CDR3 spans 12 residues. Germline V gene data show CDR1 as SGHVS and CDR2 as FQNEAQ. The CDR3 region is CASSTTGQGLFF. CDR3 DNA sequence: TGTGCCAGCAGCACAACAGGACAGGGTCTGTTCTTC.

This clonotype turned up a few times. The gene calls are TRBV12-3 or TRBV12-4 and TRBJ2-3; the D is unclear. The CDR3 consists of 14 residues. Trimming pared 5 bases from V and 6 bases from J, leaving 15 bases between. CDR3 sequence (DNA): TGTGCCAGCAGTACCTTGACACTTTCGGATACGCAGTATTTT. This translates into CASSTLTLSDTQYF.

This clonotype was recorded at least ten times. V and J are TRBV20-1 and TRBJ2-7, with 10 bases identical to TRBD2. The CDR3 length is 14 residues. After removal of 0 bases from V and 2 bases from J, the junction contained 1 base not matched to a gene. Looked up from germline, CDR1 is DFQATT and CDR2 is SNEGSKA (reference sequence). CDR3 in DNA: TGCAGTGCTAGAGATGGACTAGCGGCCTACGAGCAGTACTTC. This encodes CSARDGLAAYEQYF.

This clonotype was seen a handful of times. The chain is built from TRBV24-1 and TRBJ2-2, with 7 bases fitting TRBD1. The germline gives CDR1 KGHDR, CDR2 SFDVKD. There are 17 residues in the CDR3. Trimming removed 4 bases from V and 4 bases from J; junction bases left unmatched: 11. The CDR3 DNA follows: TGTGCCACCAGTGACCAACAGGGGCAGGCCTTCACCGGGGAGCTGTTTTTT. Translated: CATSDQQGQAFTGELFF.

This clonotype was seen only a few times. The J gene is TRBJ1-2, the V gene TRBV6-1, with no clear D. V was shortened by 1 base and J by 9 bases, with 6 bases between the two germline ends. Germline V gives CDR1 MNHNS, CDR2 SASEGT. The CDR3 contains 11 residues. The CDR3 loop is CASSEEGSYTF. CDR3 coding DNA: TGTGCCAGCAGTGAAGAGGGCAGCTACACCTTC.

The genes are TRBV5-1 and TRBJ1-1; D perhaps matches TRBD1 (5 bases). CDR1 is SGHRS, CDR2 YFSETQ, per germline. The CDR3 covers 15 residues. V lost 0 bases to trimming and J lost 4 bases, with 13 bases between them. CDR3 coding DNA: TGCGCCAGCAGCTTGGCTCCGGGGGTGGGCACTGAAGCTTTCTTT. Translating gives CASSLAPGVGTEAFF.